The 8 T cell receptor beta chains presented below share a single source sample, sequenced in a study of identical twins. Each CDR3 protein is one row after TCRdb ran MiXCR on the 5' RACE reads. The top ten clones hold 0.8% to 1% of a sample with around 490,000 distinct CDR3 sequences, 13% to 15% of them seen once. These data also formed part of another study, on yellow fever vaccine responses in identical twins.

The sequenced sample was CD4+ T cells sorted from blood. Receptor source: a woman between 18 and 29 years old in good health.

This clonotype was picked up a small number of times. The chain joins TRBV27 to TRBJ2-2; 7 bases agree with TRBD1. The V segment lost 6 bases and the J segment 2 bases; nucleotides outside the gene matches: 6. CDR3 length equals 15 residues. Germline lookup yields CDR1 MNHEY and CDR2 SMNVEV (reference sequence). CDR3 nucleotides: TGTGCCAGCAGCTCCAGACAGGGTAACACCGGGGAGCTGTTTTTT. Translated, it gives CASSSRQGNTGELFF.

The chain recombines TRBV29-1 with TRBJ2-1; maybe TRBD2 (7 bases). This CDR3 spans 15 amino acids. V was clipped by 7 bases and J by 7 bases, with 23 bases between them. Germline assignment: CDR1 SQVTM and CDR2 ANQGSEA. The chain's CDR3 is CSAQGGGPRTNEQFF. DNA for the CDR3: TGCAGCGCTCAAGGGGGGGGGCCTAGGACGAATGAGCAGTTCTTC.

The table lists this clonotype with a few counts. The chain uses TRBV20-1 and TRBJ2-4; tentatively, D is TRBD1 (6 bases). The CDR3 length is 12 residues. The germline V and J ends were trimmed by 3 bases and 3 bases, with 6 bases remaining between them. Per the germline V gene, CDR1 is DFQATT and CDR2 is SNEGSKA (reference sequence). The CDR3 DNA follows: TGCAGTGCTAGGACAGGCAAAAACATTCAGTACTTC. This sequence encodes CSARTGKNIQYF.

J is TRBJ2-3 and V is TRBV12-3 or TRBV12-4; 15 nucleotides agree with TRBD2. The CDR3 is 23 amino acids. After removal of 5 bases from V and 0 bases from J, the junction contained 21 bases not matched to a gene. CDR3 DNA sequence: TGTGCCAGCAGTCTAGGGACTAGCGGGGGGCTGTCGCATATCCGCACTAGCACAGATACGCAGTATTTT. Amino acid sequence: CASSLGTSGGLSHIRTSTDTQYF.

This chain links TRBV27 with TRBJ2-3; 9 nucleotides match TRBD2. V gave up 2 bases and J gave up 1 base; unmatched junction bases: 4. The CDR3 loop spans 16 amino acids. Germline V CDR1 and CDR2: MNHEY, SMNVEV (reference sequence). The CDR3 DNA follows: TGTGCCAGCAGTTTAGTTAGCGGGAGTGGCACAGATACGCAGTATTTT. This codes for CASSLVSGSGTDTQYF.

This clonotype has ten or more counts. The gene calls are TRBV29-1 and TRBJ2-3; 9 positions agree with TRBD2. This CDR3 contains 16 residues. The V gene's germline CDR1 is SQVTM and CDR2 ANQGSEA. V shed 4 bases and J 1 base; nucleotides not matched to a gene: 9. CDR3 sequence (DNA): TGCAGCGTTGCTGGGCTAGCGGGACCCCGCACAGATACGCAGTATTTT. This translates into CSVAGLAGPRTDTQYF.

A few counts support this clonotype. The genes are TRBV12-3 or TRBV12-4 and TRBJ2-1, with TRBD1 as a possible D gene (6 bases). V lost 10 bases and J lost 11, with 21 bases in between. This CDR3 is 13 amino acids long. CDR3 nucleotides: TGTGCCACCGCTAGAGACAGGTCCCCGCAGCAGTTCTTC. Translating gives CATARDRSPQQFF.

The CDR3 region is CASSPPGLNTEAFF. The CDR3 DNA follows: TGTGCCAGCAGCCCCCCGGGGCTGAACACTGAAGCTTTCTTT. The rearrangement links TRBV28 to TRBJ1-1, with a possible D match to TRBD1 (5 bases). This CDR3 comprises 14 residues. Deletions cut 6 bases from V and 0 bases from J, with 11 bases between. Germline CDR1 is MDHEN and CDR2 is SYDVKM.